Listed here are 7 T cell receptor beta chains from one sample, sequenced in a study of T cell repertoires in cytomegalovirus infection. Antigens of these TCRs are unknown. TCRdb re-called the reads with MiXCR, one entry per CDR3 protein. The sample includes hundreds of thousands of distinct CDR3 sequences, around a third of them seen just once. The input for sequencing was cultured CD8+ T cells from PBMCs, taken from culture after CMV antigen stimulation. The receptor source for this set is a human donor in good health (CMV status not recorded). Some clones in this sample may be carry-over from other donors' samples.

Turning to this clonotype: This could be a read error, since a much larger clone is one nucleotide away. Given the absence of the conserved phenylalanine or tryptophan at the CDR3 end, a read error is likely. The V and J genes are TRBV7-2 and TRBJ2-5; TRBD1 or TRBD2 may be the D gene (6 bases each). The CDR3 consists of 17 residues. Trimming cost V 1 base and J 2 bases, with 17 bases left between them. CDR1 is SGHTA and CDR2 is FQGNSA in the germline V gene. DNA for the CDR3: TGTGCCAGCAGCTTAGGATGGGCAGGAGGGGGTCAAGAGACCCAGTACCTC. Encoded protein: CASSLGWAGGGQETQYL.

The V gene is TRBV28, the J gene TRBJ1-1, with D uncertain. Trimming pared 11 bases from V and 2 bases from J, leaving 12 bases between. The CDR3 is made up of 12 amino acids. CDR1 is MDHEN and CDR2 is SYDVKM in the germline V gene. CDR3 loop: CAFSRRNTEAFF. The CDR3 DNA reads as TGTGCCTTCTCGAGACGTAACACTGAAGCTTTCTTT.

This clonotype was counted between two and nine times. V gene TRBV27 combines with J gene TRBJ1-6; D is ambiguous. Trimming took off 5 bases at V and 2 bases at J, with 16 bases between the two ends. The CDR3 runs 17 residues. CDR1 is MNHEY, CDR2 SMNVEV, per germline (reference sequence). The CDR3 spells CASSANTFGTYNSPLHF. The DNA for the CDR3 is TGTGCCAGCAGTGCGAACACCTTTGGGACCTATAATTCACCCCTCCACTTT.

The chain recombines TRBV6-5 with TRBJ2-1; tentative D call: TRBD2 (5 bases). The CDR3 extends over 11 amino acids. Germline CDR1 and CDR2: MNHEY and SVGAGI. Trimming pared 10 bases from V and 8 bases from J, leaving 12 bases between. CDR3: CATLDGDEQFF. The CDR3 DNA follows: TGTGCCACTCTAGACGGGGATGAGCAGTTCTTC.

The rearrangement uses TRBV11-1 and TRBJ1-5; a weak D match, TRBD1 (6 bases). CDR1 SGHAT and CDR2 FQDESV come from the germline V gene (reference sequence). V was clipped by 2 bases and J by 3 bases, with 11 bases between them. This CDR3 spans 15 amino acids. This CDR3 is CASSLKGGNNQPQHF. Here the CDR3 DNA reads TGTGCCAGCAGCTTAAAGGGGGGTAACAATCAGCCCCAGCATTTT.

The J gene is TRBJ2-2, the V gene TRBV27; D ambiguous. From germline, CDR1 is MNHEY and CDR2 SMNVEV (reference sequence). The CDR3 sequence is 13 residues long. The ends were cut back, 5 bases at V and 7 bases at J, with 11 bases in the middle. CDR3 bases: TGTGCCAGCAGTACGTCTCGGTTCGGGGAGCTGTTTTTT. Amino acid sequence: CASSTSRFGELFF.

The sample holds many counts of this clonotype. V gene TRBV7-6 combines with J gene TRBJ1-5, with D tentatively TRBD1 (5 bases). V lost 2 bases to trimming and J lost 5 bases, with 13 bases between them. This CDR3 is built from 15 residues. Germline lookup yields CDR1 SGHVS and CDR2 FNYEAQ. The CDR3 coding sequence is TGTGCCAGCAGCTTAACGGGGGATGGGTATCAGCCCCAGCATTTT. This codes for CASSLTGDGYQPQHF.